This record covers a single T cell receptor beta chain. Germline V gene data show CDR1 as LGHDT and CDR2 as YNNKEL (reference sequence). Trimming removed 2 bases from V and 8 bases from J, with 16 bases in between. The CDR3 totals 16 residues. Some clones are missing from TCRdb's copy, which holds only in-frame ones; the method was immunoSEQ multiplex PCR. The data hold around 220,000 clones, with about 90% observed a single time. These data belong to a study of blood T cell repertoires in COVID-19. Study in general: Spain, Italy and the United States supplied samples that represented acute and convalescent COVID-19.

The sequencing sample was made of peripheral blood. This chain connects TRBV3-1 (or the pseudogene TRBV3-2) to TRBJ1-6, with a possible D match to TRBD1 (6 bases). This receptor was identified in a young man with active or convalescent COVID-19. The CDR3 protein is CASSQLGGPRDSPLHF. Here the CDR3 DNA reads TGTGCCAGCAGCCAATTGGGGGGGCCGAGGGATTCACCCCTCCACTTT.